This TCR beta chain was profiled in a study of control samples from healthy donors and cancer patients. Germline-derived CDR1 and CDR2 are MDHEN and SYDVKM. The CDR3 has 13 amino acids. Between the trimmed V and J ends, which lost 5 bases and 0 bases, there was a span of 5 bases. Generated by immunoSEQ multiplex PCR, the TCRdb table keeps only in-frame clones and is missing some. This table has tens of thousands of clones, around 83% appearing once. The chain carries TRBV28 and TRBJ1-5; D gene ambiguous. The TCR was taken from a man between 60 and 70 years old with colorectal cancer. Sequencing used PBMCs. CDR3 nucleotides: TGTGCCAGCAGTGGATATAGCAATCAGCCCCAGCATTTT. This translates into CASSGYSNQPQHF.